A single sample gave rise to the 21 T cell receptor beta chains below, sequenced in a study of shared clonotypes between healthy human individuals. Selected positively for CCR7 and CD45RO-negative, naive CD8 cells excluded terminally differentiated effector memory CD45RA+ cells. The protocol was immunoSEQ multiplex PCR, while the TCRdb copy is restricted to in-frame clones and leaves out a portion. The data show hundreds of thousands of clones, with over 90% seen just once and around 24% held by the top ten. Material for sequencing was naive CD8+ T cells sorted from blood. All receptors derive from a man younger than 45 in good health.

This clone was seen once. V usage is TRBV4-2 and J usage is TRBJ2-7; tentative D call: TRBD1 (6 bases). Trimming removed 5 bases from V and 0 bases from J, with 11 bases in between. Germline CDR1 and CDR2: LGHNA and YNFKEQ. This CDR3 region has 14 residues. This chain's CDR3 is CASSYGQSSYEQYF. The CDR3 region has the DNA TGTGCCAGCAGCTATGGACAGAGCTCCTACGAGCAGTACTTC.

The chain combines TRBV7-9 with TRBJ2-5, with TRBD1 matching 7 bases. Germline V gives CDR1 SEHNR, CDR2 FQNEAQ (reference sequence). CDR3 length: 15 residues. V was clipped by 5 bases and J by 5 bases; unmatched bases: 11. CDR3 in amino acids: CASSAPTPGQETQYF. DNA of the CDR3: TGTGCCAGCAGCGCACCGACACCGGGACAGGAGACCCAGTACTTC.

This chain joins TRBV7-9 and TRBJ1-4; D gene unclear. The CDR3 runs to 15 residues. V was clipped by 4 bases and J by 0 bases, with 9 bases between them. Looked up from germline, CDR1 is SEHNR and CDR2 is FQNEAQ (reference sequence). The CDR3 nucleotides read TGTGCCAGCAGCTCCGGCTCCCCAACTAATGAAAAACTGTTTTTT. It yields the protein CASSSGSPTNEKLFF.

The chain is built from TRBV27 and TRBJ1-3, with D possibly matching TRBD1 (5 bases). The CDR3 extends over 14 amino acids. The V and J ends lost 5 bases and 0 bases respectively, with 8 bases between them. Germline-derived CDR1 and CDR2 are MNHEY and SMNVEV (reference sequence). The CDR3 loop reads CASSRGISGNTIYF. Written as DNA, the CDR3 is TGTGCCAGCAGTAGGGGAATCTCTGGAAACACCATATATTTT.

The chain carries TRBV27 and TRBJ2-2; possible D gene TRBD1, 5 bases. The CDR3 is 14 amino acids. V was trimmed by 4 bases and J by 1 base, leaving 7 bases between them. Germline V CDR1 and CDR2: MNHEY, SMNVEV (reference sequence). The CDR3 bases are TGTGCCAGCAGTTGGCAGGGGAACACCGGGGAGCTGTTTTTT. It encodes CASSWQGNTGELFF.

This clone was counted at least ten times. The chain is built from TRBV7-9 and TRBJ2-1; 12 positions agree with TRBD2. This CDR3 comprises 18 residues. Germline V gene data show CDR1 as SEHNR and CDR2 as FQNEAQ (reference sequence). J was trimmed by 5 bases and V by 8 bases; bases with no gene match: 16. The CDR3 spells CASRLGLAGSRLDNEQFF. The CDR3 nucleotides are TGTGCCAGCCGTCTGGGACTAGCGGGCTCTCGATTGGACAATGAGCAGTTCTTC.

This clone has just one count. V and J are TRBV28 and TRBJ2-2, with D perhaps TRBD1 (5 bases). The germline gives CDR1 MDHEN, CDR2 SYDVKM. The CDR3 is 15 amino acids. Trimming removed 4 bases at V and 1 base at J, with 10 bases between. CDR3 amino acids: CASSSYRMNTGELFF. DNA for the CDR3: TGTGCCAGCAGTTCGTACAGGATGAACACCGGGGAGCTGTTTTTT.

J is TRBJ2-7 and V is TRBV5-1, with a weak D call TRBD2 (6 bases). Germline V gene lookup returns CDR1 SGHRS and CDR2 YFSETQ. Trimming took off 0 bases at V and 2 bases at J, with 21 bases between the two ends. CDR3 size: 18 residues. This chain's CDR3 is CASSLGSAGGKLTYEQYF. CDR3 coding DNA: TGCGCCAGCAGCTTGGGTTCGGCAGGAGGGAAATTAACCTACGAGCAGTACTTC.

The V call is TRBV28, the J call TRBJ2-4, with D hard to call. V was pared by 4 bases and J by 2 bases, with 12 bases between. Germline V CDR1 and CDR2: MDHEN, SYDVKM. This CDR3 has 15 amino acids. CDR3 amino acids: CASSYPRGPKNIQYF. CDR3 in DNA: TGTGCCAGCAGTTACCCCAGAGGTCCCAAAAACATTCAGTACTTC.

The chain recombines TRBV4-1 with TRBJ1-2; D ambiguous. Germline V lookup: CDR1 MGHRA, CDR2 YSYEKL. The CDR3 loop spans 17 amino acids. V was shortened by 0 bases and J by 4 bases, with 18 bases between the two germline ends. CDR3 nucleotide sequence: TGCGCCAGCAGCCAAGATCTCCAAAGTCAGGATTCCTATGGCTACACCTTC. Protein: CASSQDLQSQDSYGYTF.

The chain recombines TRBV5-1 with TRBJ1-2; D may be TRBD1 (5 bases). The CDR3 contains 15 residues. Trimming took off 4 bases at V and 0 bases at J, with 13 bases between the two ends. The V gene's germline CDR1 is SGHRS and CDR2 YFSETQ. CDR3 sequence: CASSPSRGANYGYTF. CDR3 in DNA: TGCGCCAGCAGCCCGTCACGAGGGGCTAACTATGGCTACACCTTC.

J is TRBJ1-5 and V is TRBV6-5; the D is unclear. This CDR3 is built from 13 residues. The V end was cut by 8 bases, the J end by 0 bases, with 8 bases between. Germline V gene data show CDR1 as MNHEY and CDR2 as SVGAGI. CDR3 sequence (DNA): TGTGCCAGCGCAGGTTCTAGCAATCAGCCCCAGCATTTT. Its translation: CASAGSSNQPQHF.

Regarding this clone: The same CDR3 is also encoded by other DNA sequences in this sample. V is TRBV27 and J is TRBJ2-3; possible D gene TRBD1, 5 bases. V was cut by 3 bases and J by 6 bases, with 10 bases left in between. CDR1 is MNHEY, CDR2 SMNVEV, per germline (reference sequence). The CDR3 length is 13 residues. DNA for the CDR3: TGTGCCAGCAGTTTTGGCAGGGCGGATACGCAGTATTTT. This translates into CASSFGRADTQYF.

CDR3: CASSFLPLGSEQYF. The CDR3 nucleotides are TGTGCCAGCAGCTTTCTTCCGTTAGGGTCCGAGCAGTACTTC. V gene TRBV5-5 combines with J gene TRBJ2-7; the D is unclear. The germline V and J ends were trimmed by 2 bases and 6 bases, with 15 bases remaining between them. CDR1 and CDR2 (germline): SGHKS, YYEKEE (reference sequence). There are 14 residues in the CDR3.

The sample holds one count of this clone. This specimen includes other DNA sequences encoding the same CDR3. The chain joins TRBV9 to TRBJ2-3; D is possibly TRBD1 (5 bases). Per the germline V gene, CDR1 is SGDLS and CDR2 is YYNGEE. CDR3 size: 14 residues. Trimming removed 0 bases at V and 2 bases at J, with 7 bases between. In DNA, the CDR3 is TGTGCCAGCAGCGTAGAGGGGTACACAGATACGCAGTATTTT. Its translation: CASSVEGYTDTQYF.

The chain uses TRBV5-1 and TRBJ1-1, with TRBD1 identical over 7 bases. Germline V gene data show CDR1 as SGHRS and CDR2 as YFSETQ. The CDR3 covers 14 residues. The V gene end was trimmed by 5 bases and the J gene end by 6 bases; junction bases not matched to a gene: 10. The CDR3 DNA follows: TGCGCCAGCAGGTATAAGACAGGGAGGTCTGAAGCTTTCTTT. Translated, it gives CASRYKTGRSEAFF.

The chain uses TRBV9 and TRBJ2-7, with 7 nucleotides matching TRBD1. Germline values: CDR1 SGDLS, CDR2 YYNGEE. J gave up 0 bases and V 4 bases, and 7 bases lay outside the gene matches. The CDR3 spans 15 residues. The CDR3 sequence is CASSFGTASSYEQYF. CDR3 nucleotides: TGTGCCAGCAGCTTCGGGACAGCGAGCTCCTACGAGCAGTACTTC.

The V gene is TRBV5-4, the J gene TRBJ1-1, with 11 bases matching TRBD1. CDR3 length equals 16 residues. Germline V CDR1 and CDR2: SGHNT, YYREEE (reference sequence). J gave up 0 bases and V 4 bases, and 5 bases lay outside the gene matches. The CDR3 region is CASSMGQGGMNTEAFF. The DNA for the CDR3 is TGTGCCAGCAGCATGGGACAGGGGGGCATGAACACTGAAGCTTTCTTT.

The chain carries TRBV4-3 and TRBJ2-1; 11 positions agree with TRBD1. V gave up 3 bases and J gave up 6 bases; unmatched junction bases: 1. The CDR3 is made up of 14 amino acids. The V gene's germline CDR1 is LGHNA and CDR2 YSLEER. This CDR3 is CASSHGTGGNEQFF. The CDR3 DNA reads as TGCGCCAGCAGCCACGGGACAGGGGGCAATGAGCAGTTCTTC.

The chain employs TRBV5-6 and TRBJ2-1; 8 bases are shared with TRBD2. The ends lost 4 bases at V and 9 bases at J; junction bases unmatched: 9. The CDR3 has 14 amino acids. From germline, CDR1 is SGHDT and CDR2 YYEEEE. CDR3 sequence: CASSPVGGAAEQFF. For the CDR3, the DNA is TGTGCCAGCAGCCCCGTCGGGGGGGCCGCTGAGCAGTTCTTC.

The chain joins TRBV18 to TRBJ1-1; D gene uncertain. Between the trimmed V and J ends, which lost 3 bases and 1 base, there was a span of 6 bases. CDR3 size: 13 residues. Germline-derived CDR1 and CDR2 are KGHSH and LQKENI. CDR3: CASSPLENTEAFF. The CDR3 nucleotides read TGTGCCAGCTCACCGCTGGAGAACACTGAAGCTTTCTTT.